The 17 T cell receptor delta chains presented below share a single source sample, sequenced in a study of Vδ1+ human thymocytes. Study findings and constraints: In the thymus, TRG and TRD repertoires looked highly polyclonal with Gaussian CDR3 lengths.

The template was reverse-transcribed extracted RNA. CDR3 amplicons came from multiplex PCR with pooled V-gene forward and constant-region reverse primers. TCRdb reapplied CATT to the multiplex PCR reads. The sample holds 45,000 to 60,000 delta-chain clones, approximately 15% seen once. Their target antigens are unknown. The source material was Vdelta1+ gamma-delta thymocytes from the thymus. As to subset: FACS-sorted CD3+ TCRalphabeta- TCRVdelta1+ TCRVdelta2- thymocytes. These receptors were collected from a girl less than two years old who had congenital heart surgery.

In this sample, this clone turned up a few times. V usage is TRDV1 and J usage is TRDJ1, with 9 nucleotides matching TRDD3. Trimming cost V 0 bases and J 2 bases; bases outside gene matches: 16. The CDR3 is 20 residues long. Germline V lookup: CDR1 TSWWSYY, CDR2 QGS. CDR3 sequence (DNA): TGTGCTCTTGGGGAACTCGGCAGGCGGGGGATACTGAGGTGGACCGATAAACTCATCTTT. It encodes CALGELGRRGILRWTDKLIF.

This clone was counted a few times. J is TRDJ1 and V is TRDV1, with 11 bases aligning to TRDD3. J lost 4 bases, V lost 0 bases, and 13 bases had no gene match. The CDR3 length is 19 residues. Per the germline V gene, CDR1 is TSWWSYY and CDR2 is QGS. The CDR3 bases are TGTGCTCTTGGGGAACTATCTTCTAAAGTGGGGGATACGGTCGATAAACTCATCTTT. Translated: CALGELSSKVGDTVDKLIF.

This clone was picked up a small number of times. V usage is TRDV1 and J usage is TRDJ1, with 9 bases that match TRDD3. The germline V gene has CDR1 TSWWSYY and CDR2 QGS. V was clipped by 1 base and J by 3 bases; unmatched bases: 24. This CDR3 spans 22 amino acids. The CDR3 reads CALGERLRTPVPLLGEPDKLIF. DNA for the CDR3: TGTGCTCTTGGGGAACGACTACGGACCCCTGTGCCCTTACTGGGGGAGCCCGATAAACTCATCTTT.

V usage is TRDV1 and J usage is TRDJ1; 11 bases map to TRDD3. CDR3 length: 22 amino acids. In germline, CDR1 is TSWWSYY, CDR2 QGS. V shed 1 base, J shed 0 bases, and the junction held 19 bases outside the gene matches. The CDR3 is CALGERSYEEPGGYPYTDKLIF. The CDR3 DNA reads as TGTGCTCTTGGGGAACGATCCTACGAAGAGCCTGGGGGATACCCTTACACCGATAAACTCATCTTT.

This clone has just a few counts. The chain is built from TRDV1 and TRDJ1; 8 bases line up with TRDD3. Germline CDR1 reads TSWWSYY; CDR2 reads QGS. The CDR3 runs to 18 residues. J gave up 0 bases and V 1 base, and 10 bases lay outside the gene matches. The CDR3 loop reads CALGEHQYWGVYTDKLIF. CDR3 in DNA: TGTGCTCTTGGGGAACATCAGTACTGGGGGGTATACACCGATAAACTCATCTTT.

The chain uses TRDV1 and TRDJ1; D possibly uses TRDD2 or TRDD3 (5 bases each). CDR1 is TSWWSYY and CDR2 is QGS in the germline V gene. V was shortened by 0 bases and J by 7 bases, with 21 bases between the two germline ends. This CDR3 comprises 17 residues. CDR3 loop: CALGELEVPYDWIKLIF. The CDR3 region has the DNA TGTGCTCTTGGGGAACTCGAGGTACCCTACGACTGGATTAAACTCATCTTT.

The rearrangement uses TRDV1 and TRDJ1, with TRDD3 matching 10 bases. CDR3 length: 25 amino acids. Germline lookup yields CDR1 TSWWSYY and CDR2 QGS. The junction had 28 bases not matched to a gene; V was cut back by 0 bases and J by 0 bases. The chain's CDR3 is CALGELFSSSYASGGYHPYTDKLIF. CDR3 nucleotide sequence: TGTGCTCTTGGGGAACTCTTTAGCTCCTCCTACGCAAGTGGGGGATACCACCCGTACACCGATAAACTCATCTTT.

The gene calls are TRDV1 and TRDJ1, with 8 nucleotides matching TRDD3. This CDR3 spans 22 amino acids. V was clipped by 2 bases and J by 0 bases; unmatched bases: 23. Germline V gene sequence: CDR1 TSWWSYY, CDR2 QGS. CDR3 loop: CALGERVVILQLGVPYTDKLIF. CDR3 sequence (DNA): TGTGCTCTTGGGGAAAGGGTAGTCATCCTACAACTGGGGGTGCCATACACCGATAAACTCATCTTT.

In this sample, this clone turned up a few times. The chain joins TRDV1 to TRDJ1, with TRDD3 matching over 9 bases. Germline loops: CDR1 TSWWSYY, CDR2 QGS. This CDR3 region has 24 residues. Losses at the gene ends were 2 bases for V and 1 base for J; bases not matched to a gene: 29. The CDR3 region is CALGEGIVGYYWGKPTLSTDKLIF. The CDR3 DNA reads TGTGCTCTTGGGGAAGGTATAGTTGGCTATTACTGGGGGAAACCGACTTTATCCACCGATAAACTCATCTTT.

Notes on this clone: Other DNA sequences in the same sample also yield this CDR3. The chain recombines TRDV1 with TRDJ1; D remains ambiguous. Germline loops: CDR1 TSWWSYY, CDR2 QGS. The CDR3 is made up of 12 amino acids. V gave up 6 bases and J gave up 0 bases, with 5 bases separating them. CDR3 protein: CALGLHTDKLIF. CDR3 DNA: TGTGCTCTTGGACTGCACACCGATAAACTCATCTTT.

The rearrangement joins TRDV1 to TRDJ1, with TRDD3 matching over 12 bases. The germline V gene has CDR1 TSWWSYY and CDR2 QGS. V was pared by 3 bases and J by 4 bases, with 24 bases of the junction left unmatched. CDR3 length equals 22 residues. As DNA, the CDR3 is TGTGCTCTTGGGGAGGAACTTCCTACCTGGTCGGCTGGGGGATACGCGAGCGATAAACTCATCTTT. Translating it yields CALGEELPTWSAGGYASDKLIF.

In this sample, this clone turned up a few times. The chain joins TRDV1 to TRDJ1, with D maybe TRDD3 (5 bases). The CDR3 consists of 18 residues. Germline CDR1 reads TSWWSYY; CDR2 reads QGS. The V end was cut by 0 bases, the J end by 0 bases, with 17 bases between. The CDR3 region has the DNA TGTGCTCTTGGGGAACTTCAGGGGGTCGCTACGTACACCGATAAACTCATCTTT. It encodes CALGELQGVATYTDKLIF.

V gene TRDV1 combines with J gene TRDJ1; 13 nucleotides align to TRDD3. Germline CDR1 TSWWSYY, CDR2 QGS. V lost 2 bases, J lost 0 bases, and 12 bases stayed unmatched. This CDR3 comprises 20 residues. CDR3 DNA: TGTGCTCTTGGGGAAAACCGCCCTACTGGGGGATACGAGTACACCGATAAACTCATCTTT. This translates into CALGENRPTGGYEYTDKLIF.

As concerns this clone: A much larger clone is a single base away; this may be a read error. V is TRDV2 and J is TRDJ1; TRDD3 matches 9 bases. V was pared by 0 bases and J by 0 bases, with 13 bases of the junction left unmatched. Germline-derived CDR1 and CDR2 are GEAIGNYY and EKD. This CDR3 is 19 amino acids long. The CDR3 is CACDTVRGYGPTYTDKLIF. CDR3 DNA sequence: TGTGCCTGTGACACCGTGCGGGGATACGGTCCGACCTACACCGATAAACTCATCTTT.

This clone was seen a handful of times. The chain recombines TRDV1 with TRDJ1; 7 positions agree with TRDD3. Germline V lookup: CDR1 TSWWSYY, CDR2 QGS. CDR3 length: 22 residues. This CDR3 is CALLRFTLPQYWGMMYTDKLIF. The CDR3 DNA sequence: TGTGCACTCCTCCGCTTTACGCTCCCTCAGTACTGGGGAATGATGTACACCGATAAACTCATCTTT.

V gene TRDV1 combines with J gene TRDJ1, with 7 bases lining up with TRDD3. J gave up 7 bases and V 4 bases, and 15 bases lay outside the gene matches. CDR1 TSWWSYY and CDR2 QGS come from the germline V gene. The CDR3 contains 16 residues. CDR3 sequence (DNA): TGTGCTCTTGGGGCATACCCCCTGGGGGCCCCCGGTAAACTCATCTTT. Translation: CALGAYPLGAPGKLIF.

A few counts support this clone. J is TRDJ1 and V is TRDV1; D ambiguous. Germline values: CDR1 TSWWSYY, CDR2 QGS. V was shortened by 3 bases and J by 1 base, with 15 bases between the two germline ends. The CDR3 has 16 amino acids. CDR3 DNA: TGTGCTCTTGGGGAGTATTTGACCGGTACCACCGATAAACTCATCTTT. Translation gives CALGEYLTGTTDKLIF.